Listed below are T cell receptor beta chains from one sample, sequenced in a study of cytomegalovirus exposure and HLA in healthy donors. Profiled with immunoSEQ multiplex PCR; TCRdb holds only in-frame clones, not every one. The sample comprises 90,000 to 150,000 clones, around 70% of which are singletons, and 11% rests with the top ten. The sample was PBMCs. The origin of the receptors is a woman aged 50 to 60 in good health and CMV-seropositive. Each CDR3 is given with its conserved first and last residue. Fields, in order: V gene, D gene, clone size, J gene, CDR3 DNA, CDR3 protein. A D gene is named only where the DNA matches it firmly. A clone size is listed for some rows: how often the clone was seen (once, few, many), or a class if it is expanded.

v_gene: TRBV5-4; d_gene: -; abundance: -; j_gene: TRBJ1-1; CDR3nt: TGTGCCAGTCGCGGGGGACTTAACACTGAAGCTTTCTTT; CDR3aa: CASRGGLNTEAFF
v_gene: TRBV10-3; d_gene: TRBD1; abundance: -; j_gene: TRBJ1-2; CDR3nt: TGTGCCATCAGTGAGTCAGGTCAGGGGGACTCCTACACCTTC; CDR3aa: CAISESGQGDSYTF
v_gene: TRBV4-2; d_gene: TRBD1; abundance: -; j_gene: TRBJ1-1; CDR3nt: TGTGCCAGCAGCCGTGGACAGGGGGGGAAGAACACTGAAGCTTTCTTT; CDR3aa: CASSRGQGGKNTEAFF
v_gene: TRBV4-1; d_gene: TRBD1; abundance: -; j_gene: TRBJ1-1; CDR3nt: TGCGCCAGCAGCCAGAAGAGCGGGTTGGCGGGACAGGCTGCTGAAGCTTTCTTT; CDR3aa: CASSQKSGLAGQAAEAFF
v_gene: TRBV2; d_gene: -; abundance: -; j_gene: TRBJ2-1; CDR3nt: TGTGCCAGTAGAACCCGGACGGGCGGGGATGAGCAGTTCTTC; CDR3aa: CASRTRTGGDEQFF
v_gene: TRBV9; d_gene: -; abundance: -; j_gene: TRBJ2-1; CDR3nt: TGTGCCAGCAGCGTAGGGACAGAGAATAGTGAGCAGTTCTTC; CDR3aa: CASSVGTENSEQFF
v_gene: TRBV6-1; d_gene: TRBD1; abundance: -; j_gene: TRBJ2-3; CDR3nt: TGTGCCAGCAGTGAAGAGACGGGACAGGGGCTCACAGATACGCAGTATTTT; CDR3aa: CASSEETGQGLTDTQYF
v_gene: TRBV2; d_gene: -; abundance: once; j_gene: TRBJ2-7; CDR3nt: TGTGCCAGTAGCCGGGTTGGCTACGAGCAGTACTTC; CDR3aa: CASSRVGYEQYF
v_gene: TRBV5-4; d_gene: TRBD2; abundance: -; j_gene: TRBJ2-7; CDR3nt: TGTGCCAGCAGCCCCGGGACTAGCGGGACCTACTACGAGCAGTACTTC; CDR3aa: CASSPGTSGTYYEQYF
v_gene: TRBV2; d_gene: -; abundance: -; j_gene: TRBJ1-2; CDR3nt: TGTGCCAGCAGTGCGGACTACTATGGCTACACCTTC; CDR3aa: CASSADYYGYTF
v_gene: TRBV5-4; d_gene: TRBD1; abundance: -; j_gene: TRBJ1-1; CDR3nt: TGTGCCAGCAGCTTGAGGCAGGGGGCGCGAACTGAAGCTTTCTTT; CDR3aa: CASSLRQGARTEAFF
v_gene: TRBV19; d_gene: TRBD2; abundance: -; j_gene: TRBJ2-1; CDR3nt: TGTGCCAGTAGTATAGAGCTAGCGGGAGGTGGCTACAATGAGCAGTTCTTC; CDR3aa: CASSIELAGGGYNEQFF
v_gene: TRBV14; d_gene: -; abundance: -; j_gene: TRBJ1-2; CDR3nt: TGTGCCAGCAGCCAAGATCAACGGAGCTATGGCTACACCTTC; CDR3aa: CASSQDQRSYGYTF
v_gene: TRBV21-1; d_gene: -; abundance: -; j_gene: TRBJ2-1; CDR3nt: TGTGCCAGCAGCAATGGGACTAGCGGGAGGATCGATGAGCAGTTCTTC; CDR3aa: CASSNGTSGRIDEQFF
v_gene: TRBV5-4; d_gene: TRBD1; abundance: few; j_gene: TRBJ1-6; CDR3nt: TGTGCCAGCAGCGCCGGACAGGGTGGAAATTCACCCCTCCACTTT; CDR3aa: CASSAGQGGNSPLHF
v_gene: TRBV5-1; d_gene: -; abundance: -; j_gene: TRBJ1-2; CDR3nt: TGCGCCAGCAGCTTGGGGGACACAGGGCGAACAGGCTACACCTTC; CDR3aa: CASSLGDTGRTGYTF
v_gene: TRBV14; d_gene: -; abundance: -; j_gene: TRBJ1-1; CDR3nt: TGTGCCAGCAGCCAAGTTAGCCTTTGGAGTGAAGCTTTCTTT; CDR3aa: CASSQVSLWSEAFF
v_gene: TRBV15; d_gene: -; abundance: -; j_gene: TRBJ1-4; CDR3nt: TGTGCCACCAGCAGACCAGGGTACGGAACTAATGAAAAACTGTTTTTT; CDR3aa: CATSRPGYGTNEKLFF
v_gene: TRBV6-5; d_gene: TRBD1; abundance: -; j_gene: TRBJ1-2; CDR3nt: TGTGCCAGCAGGGATACAGGGGTCGACTATGGCTACACCTTC; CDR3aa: CASRDTGVDYGYTF
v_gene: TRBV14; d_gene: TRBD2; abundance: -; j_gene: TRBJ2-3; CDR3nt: TGTGCCAGCAGCCAAGATAGGGGAGCGGGGGGCCAAGATACGCAGTATTTT; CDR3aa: CASSQDRGAGGQDTQYF
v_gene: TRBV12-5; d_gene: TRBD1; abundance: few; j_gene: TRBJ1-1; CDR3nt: TGTGCTAGTGGTTCCCGGGACAGGGGGAACGCTGAAGCTTTCTTT; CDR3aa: CASGSRDRGNAEAFF
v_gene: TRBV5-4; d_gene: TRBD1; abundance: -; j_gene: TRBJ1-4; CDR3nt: TGTGCCAGCAGCAACAACAGGGGGCTCAATGAAAAACTGTTTTTT; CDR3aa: CASSNNRGLNEKLFF
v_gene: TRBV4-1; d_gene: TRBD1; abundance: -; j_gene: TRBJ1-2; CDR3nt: TGCGCCAGCAGCCAAGTGGGACAGGGCGTCGGCTATGGCTACACCTTC; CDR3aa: CASSQVGQGVGYGYTF
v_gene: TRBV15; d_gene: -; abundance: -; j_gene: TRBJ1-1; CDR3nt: TGTGCCACCAGCAGAGGGGGGCGCCTCAGTGTAGCAGCTTTCTTT; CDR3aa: CATSRGGRLSVAAFF
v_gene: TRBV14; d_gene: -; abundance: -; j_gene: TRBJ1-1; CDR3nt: TGTGCCAGCAGCACCCGTGGGGGCATGAACACTGAAGCTTTCTTT; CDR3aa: CASSTRGGMNTEAFF
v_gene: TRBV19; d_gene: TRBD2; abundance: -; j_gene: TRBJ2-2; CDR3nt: TGTGCCACTACTAGCGGGAACACCGGGGAGCTGTTTTTT; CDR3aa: CATTSGNTGELFF
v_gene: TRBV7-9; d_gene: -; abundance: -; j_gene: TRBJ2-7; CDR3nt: TGTGCCAGCAGCTACGGAGATTACTACGAGCAGTACTTC; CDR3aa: CASSYGDYYEQYF
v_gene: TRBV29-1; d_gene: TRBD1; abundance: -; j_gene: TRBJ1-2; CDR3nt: TGCAGCGGAGGACAGGGGTCTTTGGGCTACACCTTC; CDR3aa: CSGGQGSLGYTF
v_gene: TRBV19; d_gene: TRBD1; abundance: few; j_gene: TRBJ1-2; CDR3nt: TGTGCCAGTTTTCCCGGGACAGCCATTGGCTACACCTTC; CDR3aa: CASFPGTAIGYTF
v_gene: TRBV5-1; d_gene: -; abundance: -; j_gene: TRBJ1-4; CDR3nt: TGCGCCAGCAGCCCCCGGCAGGGTCTTGAAAAACTGTTTTTT; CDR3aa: CASSPRQGLEKLFF
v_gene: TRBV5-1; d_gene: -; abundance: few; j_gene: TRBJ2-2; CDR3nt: TGCGCCAGCAGCGAACCGGGACTTAACACCGGGGAGCTGTTTTTT; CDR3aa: CASSEPGLNTGELFF
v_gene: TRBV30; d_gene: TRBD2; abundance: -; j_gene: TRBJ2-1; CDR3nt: TGTGCCTGGGGAGGGGCGGGAGGTCGGTACAATGAGCAGTTCTTC; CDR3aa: CAWGGAGGRYNEQFF
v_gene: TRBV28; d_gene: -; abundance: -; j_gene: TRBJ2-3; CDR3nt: TGTGCCAGCAGTCCTACGACAGCGTCGGCAGATACGCAGTATTTT; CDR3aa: CASSPTTASADTQYF
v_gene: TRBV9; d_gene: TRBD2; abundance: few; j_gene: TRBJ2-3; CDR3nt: TGTGCCAGCAGCACCCTGACTAGCGGGGGCTCCGATACGCAGTATTTT; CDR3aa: CASSTLTSGGSDTQYF
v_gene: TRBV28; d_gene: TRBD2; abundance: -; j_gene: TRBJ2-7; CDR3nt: TGTGCCAGCAGGAAAGGGGGACTAGCGGGAGTGATGTCCTACGAGCAGTACTTC; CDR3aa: CASRKGGLAGVMSYEQYF
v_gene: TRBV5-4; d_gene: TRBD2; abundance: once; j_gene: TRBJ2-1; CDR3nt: TGTGCCAGCAGCTTGGGACTAGCGGGTCAGAATGAGCAGTTCTTC; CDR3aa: CASSLGLAGQNEQFF
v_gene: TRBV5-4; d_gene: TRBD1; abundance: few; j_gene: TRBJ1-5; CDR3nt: TGTGCCAGCAGCCCAAGGACAGGTTATAGCAATCAGCCCCAGCATTTT; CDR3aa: CASSPRTGYSNQPQHF
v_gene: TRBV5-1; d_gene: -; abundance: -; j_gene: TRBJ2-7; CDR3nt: TGCGCCAGCCGCAATCCCGGGAGCTCCTACGAGCAGTACTTC; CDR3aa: CASRNPGSSYEQYF
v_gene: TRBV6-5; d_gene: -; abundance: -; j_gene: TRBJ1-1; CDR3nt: TGTGCCAGCAGTACTGGAGCGGGGGTTCAGACTGAAGCTTTCTTT; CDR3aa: CASSTGAGVQTEAFF
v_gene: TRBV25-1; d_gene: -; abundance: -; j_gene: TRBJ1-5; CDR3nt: TGTGCCAGCAGCACAGGCTTACTACCATATAGCAATCAGCCCCAGCATTTT; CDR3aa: CASSTGLLPYSNQPQHF
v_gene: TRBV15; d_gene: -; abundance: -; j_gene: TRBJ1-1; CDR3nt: TGTGCCACCAGCAGAGATTCATCTGAAGCTTTCTTT; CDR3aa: CATSRDSSEAFF
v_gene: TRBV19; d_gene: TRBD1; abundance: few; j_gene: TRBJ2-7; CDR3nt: TGTGCCAGTAGCAAGAGGGACAGTTCCTACGAGCAGTACTTC; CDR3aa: CASSKRDSSYEQYF
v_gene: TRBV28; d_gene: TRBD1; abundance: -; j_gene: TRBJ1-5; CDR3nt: TGTGCCAGCAGTCCGGGACAGGGTGGCCAGCCCCAGCATTTT; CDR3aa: CASSPGQGGQPQHF
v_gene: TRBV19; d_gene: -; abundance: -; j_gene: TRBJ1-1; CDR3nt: TGTGCCAGTAGTGTCAGGTCTAGGACTAAAGGGAACACTGAAGCTTTCTTT; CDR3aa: CASSVRSRTKGNTEAFF
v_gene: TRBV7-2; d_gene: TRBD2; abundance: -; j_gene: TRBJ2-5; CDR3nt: TGTGCCAGCAGCTTAGGTTTCCGCGGGGGATCCCAAGAGACCCAGTACTTC; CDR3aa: CASSLGFRGGSQETQYF
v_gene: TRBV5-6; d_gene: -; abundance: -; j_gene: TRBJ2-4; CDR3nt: TGTGCCAGCAGCTTGAAGGGGGCCAAAAACATTCAGTACTTC; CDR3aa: CASSLKGAKNIQYF
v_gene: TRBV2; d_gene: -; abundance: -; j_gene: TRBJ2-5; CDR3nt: TGTGCCAGCAGTTACGGGAGCCAAGAGACCCAGTACTTC; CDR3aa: CASSYGSQETQYF
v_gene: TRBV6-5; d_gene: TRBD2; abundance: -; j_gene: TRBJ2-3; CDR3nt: TGTGCCAGCAGTTATTCTACTAGCGGGTACGATACGCAGTATTTT; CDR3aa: CASSYSTSGYDTQYF
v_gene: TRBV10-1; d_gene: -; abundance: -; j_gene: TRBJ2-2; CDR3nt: TGCGCCAGCAGTGAGTCGGCGGGTTCCACCGGGGAGCTGTTTTTT; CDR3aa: CASSESAGSTGELFF
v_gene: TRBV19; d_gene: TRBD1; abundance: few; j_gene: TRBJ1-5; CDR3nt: TGTGCCAGTAGTGATGGGACAGGGGGCCATCAGCCCCAGCATTTT; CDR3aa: CASSDGTGGHQPQHF
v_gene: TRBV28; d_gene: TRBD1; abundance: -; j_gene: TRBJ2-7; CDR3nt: TGTGCCAGCAGCCAACTACGACCGACAGGGTCTGGCGAGCAGTACTTC; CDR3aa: CASSQLRPTGSGEQYF
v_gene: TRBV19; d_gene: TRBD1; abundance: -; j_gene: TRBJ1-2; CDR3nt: TGTGCCAGTAGTCCTCAGGGGGCTTATGGCTACACCTTC; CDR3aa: CASSPQGAYGYTF
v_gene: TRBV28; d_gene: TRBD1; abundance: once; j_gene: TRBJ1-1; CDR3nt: TGTGCCACCACTACACGACAGGGGACCATGAACACTGAAGCTTTCTTT; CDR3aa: CATTTRQGTMNTEAFF